This TCR beta chain originates from a study of blood T cell repertoires in COVID-19. The method was immunoSEQ multiplex PCR; TCRdb's version includes in-frame clones alone and lacks a portion of them. Of over 120,000 clones listed, approximately 78% are singletons. The germline V gene has CDR1 MNHEY and CDR2 SVGAGI. CDR3 length: 15 residues. V shed 5 bases and J 9 bases; nucleotides not matched to a gene: 10. The source is a woman aged 45-60 years who had recovered from COVID-19. The chain recombines TRBV6-5 with TRBJ1-6, with 7 bases that match TRBD1. The sample consisted of PBMCs or T cells enriched from blood (not recorded which). CDR3 in amino acids: CASSPPGQTSSPLHF. In nucleotides, the CDR3 is TGTGCCAGCAGTCCCCCGGGACAGACCAGTTCACCCCTCCACTTT.